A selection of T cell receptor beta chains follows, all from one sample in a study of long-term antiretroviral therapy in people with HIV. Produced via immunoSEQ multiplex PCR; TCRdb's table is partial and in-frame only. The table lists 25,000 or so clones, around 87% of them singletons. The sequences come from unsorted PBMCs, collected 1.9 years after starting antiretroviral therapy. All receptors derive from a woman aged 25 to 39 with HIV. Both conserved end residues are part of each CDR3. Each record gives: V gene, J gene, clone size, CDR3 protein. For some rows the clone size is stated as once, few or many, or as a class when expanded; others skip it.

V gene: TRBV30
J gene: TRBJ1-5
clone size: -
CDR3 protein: CAWSDRNRGQPQHF

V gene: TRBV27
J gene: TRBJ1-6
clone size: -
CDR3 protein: CASSFRGSISPLHF

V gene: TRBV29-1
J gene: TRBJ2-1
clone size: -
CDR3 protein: CSVDQGGSYNEQFF

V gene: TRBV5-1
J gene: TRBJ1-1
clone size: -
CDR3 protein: CASSLAPGLNTEAFF

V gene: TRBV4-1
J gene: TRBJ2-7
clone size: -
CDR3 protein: CASSQGEGIYEQYF

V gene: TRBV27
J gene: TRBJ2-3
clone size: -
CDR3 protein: CASSPIGPYAGNTDTQYF

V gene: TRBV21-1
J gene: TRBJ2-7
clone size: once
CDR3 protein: CASSNSYNGSYEQYF

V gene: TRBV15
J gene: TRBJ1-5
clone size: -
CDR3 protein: CATSRTSNQPQHF

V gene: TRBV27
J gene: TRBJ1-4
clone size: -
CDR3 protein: CASSFRTSDEKLFF

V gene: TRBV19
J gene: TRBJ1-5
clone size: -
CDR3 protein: CASSIVPNQPQHF

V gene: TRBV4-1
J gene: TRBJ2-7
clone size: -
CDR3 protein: CASSQVQGYEQYF

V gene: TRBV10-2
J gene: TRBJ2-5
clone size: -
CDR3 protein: CASTGRRGVGQETQYF

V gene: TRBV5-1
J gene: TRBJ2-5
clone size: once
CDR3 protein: CASSLGTETQYF

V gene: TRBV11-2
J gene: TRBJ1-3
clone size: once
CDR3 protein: CASSLARTGGNTIYF

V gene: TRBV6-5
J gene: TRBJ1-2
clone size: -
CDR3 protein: CASKGLTETNYGYTF

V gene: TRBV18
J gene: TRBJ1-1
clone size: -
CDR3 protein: CASSSTGDTEAFF

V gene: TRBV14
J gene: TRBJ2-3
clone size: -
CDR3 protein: CASSQFYDGTDTQYF

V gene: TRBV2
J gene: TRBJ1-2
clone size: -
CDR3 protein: CASSDAASTLYGYTF

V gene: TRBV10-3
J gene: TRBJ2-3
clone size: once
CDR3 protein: CATRVQGTDTQYF

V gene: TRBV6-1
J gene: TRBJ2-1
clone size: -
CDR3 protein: CASSRGRDEQFF